The rows below give T cell receptor beta chains drawn from one sample of a study of cytomegalovirus exposure and HLA in healthy donors. The method was immunoSEQ multiplex PCR; TCRdb's version includes in-frame clones alone and lacks a portion of them. The sample consists of 200,000 to 250,000 clones, over 80% of them appearing once. The source material was PBMCs. These receptors were obtained from a woman under 30 in good health and CMV-seronegative. CDR3s include the opening cysteine and the closing phenylalanine or tryptophan. Fields, in order: V gene, D gene, J gene, clone size, CDR3 protein, CDR3 DNA. The D gene is left open where the match is weak. Only some rows state a clone size, as once, few, many or a class for expanded clones.

v_gene: TRBV5-4; d_gene: -; j_gene: TRBJ1-2; abundance: few; CDR3aa: CASSLSEPYGYTF; CDR3nt: TGTGCCAGCAGCTTGTCGGAACCGTATGGCTACACCTTC
v_gene: TRBV29-1; d_gene: TRBD1; j_gene: TRBJ1-2; abundance: -; CDR3aa: CSVERTGGDYGYTF; CDR3nt: TGCAGCGTTGAAAGGACAGGGGGAGACTATGGCTACACCTTC
v_gene: TRBV14; d_gene: -; j_gene: TRBJ2-2; abundance: -; CDR3aa: CASSQEHFTGELFF; CDR3nt: TGTGCCAGCAGCCAAGAACACTTCACCGGGGAGCTGTTTTTT
v_gene: TRBV20-1; d_gene: -; j_gene: TRBJ2-3; abundance: -; CDR3aa: CSASNPDTQYF; CDR3nt: TGCAGTGCTAGTAACCCAGATACGCAGTATTTT
v_gene: TRBV6-5; d_gene: -; j_gene: TRBJ1-2; abundance: -; CDR3aa: CASSRTRTDHFGYTF; CDR3nt: TGTGCCAGCAGTCGAACCCGCACGGATCACTTTGGCTACACCTTC
v_gene: TRBV18; d_gene: TRBD2; j_gene: TRBJ2-5; abundance: -; CDR3aa: CASSPGLATFQETQYF; CDR3nt: TGTGCCAGCTCACCGGGACTAGCGACCTTCCAAGAGACCCAGTACTTC
v_gene: TRBV18; d_gene: -; j_gene: TRBJ1-5; abundance: -; CDR3aa: CASSKTHNQPQHF; CDR3nt: TGTGCCAGCTCGAAGACTCACAATCAGCCCCAGCATTTT
v_gene: TRBV18; d_gene: TRBD1; j_gene: TRBJ2-7; abundance: -; CDR3aa: CASSPDNRDSLTPPYEQYF; CDR3nt: TGTGCCAGCTCACCAGATAACCGGGACAGTCTCACCCCTCCCTACGAGCAGTACTTC
v_gene: TRBV29-1; d_gene: -; j_gene: TRBJ2-7; abundance: -; CDR3aa: CSVGVGDEQYF; CDR3nt: TGCAGCGTTGGAGTTGGGGACGAGCAGTACTTC
v_gene: TRBV28; d_gene: TRBD1; j_gene: TRBJ1-5; abundance: -; CDR3aa: CASRGWTGGFNQPQHF; CDR3nt: TGTGCCAGCAGGGGTTGGACAGGGGGTTTTAATCAGCCCCAGCATTTT
v_gene: TRBV6-1; d_gene: TRBD1; j_gene: TRBJ1-5; abundance: -; CDR3aa: CASSDQGVGSNQPQHF; CDR3nt: TGTGCCAGCAGTGATCAGGGGGTCGGGAGCAATCAGCCCCAGCATTTT
v_gene: TRBV5-1; d_gene: TRBD2; j_gene: TRBJ2-5; abundance: -; CDR3aa: CASSLELAGQETQYF; CDR3nt: TGCGCCAGCAGCTTGGAACTAGCGGGCCAAGAGACCCAGTACTTC
v_gene: TRBV28; d_gene: -; j_gene: TRBJ1-4; abundance: -; CDR3aa: CASSLLKDQAREKLFF; CDR3nt: TGTGCCAGCAGTTTATTAAAGGACCAGGCCCGTGAAAAACTGTTTTTT
v_gene: TRBV5-6; d_gene: -; j_gene: TRBJ2-1; abundance: -; CDR3aa: CASSVGLVHNEQFF; CDR3nt: TGTGCCAGCAGCGTGGGGCTGGTCCACAATGAGCAGTTCTTC
v_gene: TRBV29-1; d_gene: -; j_gene: TRBJ2-2; abundance: -; CDR3aa: CSVGVAANTGELFF; CDR3nt: TGCAGCGTTGGAGTAGCGGCGAACACCGGGGAGCTGTTTTTT
v_gene: TRBV5-4; d_gene: -; j_gene: TRBJ2-3; abundance: -; CDR3aa: CASSLGPKRAPTRADTQYF; CDR3nt: TGTGCCAGCAGCTTGGGCCCCAAGCGGGCGCCGACGAGGGCAGATACGCAGTATTTT
v_gene: TRBV19; d_gene: TRBD2; j_gene: TRBJ2-1; abundance: few; CDR3aa: CASSPIFRTSGYNEQFF; CDR3nt: TGTGCCAGTAGTCCAATATTCCGGACTAGCGGTTACAATGAGCAGTTCTTC
v_gene: TRBV29-1; d_gene: -; j_gene: TRBJ1-1; abundance: -; CDR3aa: CSVRVNTEAFF; CDR3nt: TGCAGCGTTAGGGTGAACACTGAAGCTTTCTTT
v_gene: TRBV7-2; d_gene: -; j_gene: TRBJ2-1; abundance: -; CDR3aa: CASSARNEQFF; CDR3nt: TGTGCCAGCAGCGCTCGCAATGAGCAGTTCTTC
v_gene: TRBV4-2; d_gene: TRBD1; j_gene: TRBJ1-1; abundance: few; CDR3aa: CASSRTSGGASDTEAFF; CDR3nt: TGTGCCAGCAGCCGCACTTCAGGGGGCGCAAGTGACACTGAAGCTTTCTTT
v_gene: TRBV9; d_gene: TRBD2; j_gene: TRBJ2-3; abundance: -; CDR3aa: CASSGLKGLGVPDTQYF; CDR3nt: TGTGCCAGCAGCGGCCTTAAAGGACTAGGTGTTCCAGATACGCAGTATTTT
v_gene: TRBV13; d_gene: -; j_gene: TRBJ1-2; abundance: -; CDR3aa: CASRGQALGEGYGYTF; CDR3nt: TGTGCCAGCAGGGGTCAAGCGTTGGGGGAAGGATATGGCTACACCTTC
v_gene: TRBV5-1; d_gene: -; j_gene: TRBJ2-1; abundance: -; CDR3aa: CASSLVASAGNEQFF; CDR3nt: TGCGCCAGCAGCTTGGTCGCGTCGGCAGGCAATGAGCAGTTCTTC
v_gene: TRBV7-9; d_gene: -; j_gene: TRBJ2-7; abundance: -; CDR3aa: CASSPRSQYEQYF; CDR3nt: TGTGCCAGCAGCCCCCGTTCCCAATACGAGCAGTACTTC
v_gene: TRBV7-7; d_gene: -; j_gene: TRBJ1-1; abundance: -; CDR3aa: CASSPFSTGNTEAFF; CDR3nt: TGTGCCAGCAGCCCCTTTTCGACAGGGAACACTGAAGCTTTCTTT
v_gene: TRBV10-2; d_gene: TRBD1; j_gene: TRBJ2-1; abundance: -; CDR3aa: CASSEPTGDGYNEQFF; CDR3nt: TGCGCCAGCAGTGAGCCGACAGGGGATGGATACAATGAGCAGTTCTTC
v_gene: TRBV5-1; d_gene: -; j_gene: TRBJ1-1; abundance: -; CDR3aa: CASSLVGSEAFF; CDR3nt: TGCGCCAGCAGCTTGGTTGGCAGTGAAGCTTTCTTT
v_gene: TRBV19; d_gene: TRBD1; j_gene: TRBJ1-2; abundance: -; CDR3aa: CASSSGTGGSNYGYTF; CDR3nt: TGTGCCAGTAGCTCCGGGACAGGGGGGTCTAACTATGGCTACACCTTC
v_gene: TRBV5-6; d_gene: -; j_gene: TRBJ1-1; abundance: -; CDR3aa: CASKVAGTYTTEAFF; CDR3nt: TGTGCCAGTAAAGTGGCAGGGACTTATACCACTGAAGCTTTCTTT
v_gene: TRBV5-1; d_gene: TRBD1; j_gene: TRBJ2-1; abundance: -; CDR3aa: CASSSRTGSYNEQFF; CDR3nt: TGCGCCAGCAGCTCCCGGACAGGATCCTACAATGAGCAGTTCTTC
v_gene: TRBV27; d_gene: -; j_gene: TRBJ1-5; abundance: -; CDR3aa: CASSFSRGDNQPQHF; CDR3nt: TGTGCCAGCAGTTTTTCCAGGGGCGACAATCAGCCCCAGCATTTT
v_gene: TRBV11-1; d_gene: -; j_gene: TRBJ2-7; abundance: -; CDR3aa: CASSLLNPKTYEQYF; CDR3nt: TGTGCCAGCAGCTTATTGAATCCAAAAACCTACGAGCAGTACTTC
v_gene: TRBV6-6; d_gene: -; j_gene: TRBJ1-1; abundance: -; CDR3aa: CASSFQGTRTEAFF; CDR3nt: TGTGCCAGCAGTTTCCAGGGTACGCGAACTGAAGCTTTCTTT
v_gene: TRBV11-2; d_gene: TRBD2; j_gene: TRBJ2-7; abundance: -; CDR3aa: CASSLESSGGPYEQYF; CDR3nt: TGTGCCAGCAGCTTAGAATCTAGCGGGGGACCCTACGAGCAGTACTTC
v_gene: TRBV6-6; d_gene: -; j_gene: TRBJ1-5; abundance: -; CDR3aa: CASSPIGGHQPQHF; CDR3nt: TGTGCCAGCAGTCCCATAGGGGGGCACCAGCCCCAGCATTTT
v_gene: TRBV15; d_gene: TRBD1; j_gene: TRBJ2-3; abundance: -; CDR3aa: CATSRDGTVADTQYF; CDR3nt: TGTGCCACCAGCAGAGACGGGACAGTAGCAGATACGCAGTATTTT
v_gene: TRBV6-5; d_gene: -; j_gene: TRBJ1-2; abundance: -; CDR3aa: CASSLGTARANYGYTF; CDR3nt: TGTGCCAGCAGTTTAGGGACGGCCAGAGCTAACTATGGCTACACCTTC
v_gene: TRBV6-1; d_gene: TRBD2; j_gene: TRBJ2-7; abundance: -; CDR3aa: CASSGRRLAGDPHGREQYF; CDR3nt: TGTGCCAGCAGTGGACGGCGGCTAGCGGGAGATCCTCACGGAAGGGAGCAGTACTTC
v_gene: TRBV5-4; d_gene: TRBD2; j_gene: TRBJ2-1; abundance: -; CDR3aa: CASTPGGAHNEQFF; CDR3nt: TGTGCCAGCACCCCGGGAGGGGCCCACAATGAGCAGTTCTTC
v_gene: TRBV19; d_gene: TRBD1; j_gene: TRBJ1-2; abundance: -; CDR3aa: CASSMKQGLSSGYTF; CDR3nt: TGTGCCAGTAGTATGAAACAGGGGTTAAGCTCTGGCTACACCTTC
v_gene: TRBV29-1; d_gene: -; j_gene: TRBJ2-7; abundance: -; CDR3aa: CSVRVDSDYEQYF; CDR3nt: TGCAGCGTTCGGGTTGACTCGGATTACGAGCAGTACTTC
v_gene: TRBV27; d_gene: -; j_gene: TRBJ2-6; abundance: -; CDR3aa: CASSRGLPSGANVLTF; CDR3nt: TGTGCCAGCAGCCGGGGGCTCCCCTCTGGGGCCAACGTCCTGACTTTC
v_gene: TRBV5-1; d_gene: TRBD1; j_gene: TRBJ1-4; abundance: -; CDR3aa: CASSLGRGNEKLFF; CDR3nt: TGCGCCAGCAGCTTGGGCAGGGGGAACGAAAAACTGTTTTTT
v_gene: TRBV12-5; d_gene: -; j_gene: TRBJ2-1; abundance: -; CDR3aa: CASGHPIGNEQFF; CDR3nt: TGTGCTAGTGGCCATCCCATAGGGAATGAGCAGTTCTTC
v_gene: TRBV4-1; d_gene: -; j_gene: TRBJ2-5; abundance: -; CDR3aa: CASSQGGETQYF; CDR3nt: TGCGCCAGCAGCCAGGGCGGGGAGACCCAGTACTTC
v_gene: TRBV6-1; d_gene: TRBD2; j_gene: TRBJ2-1; abundance: -; CDR3aa: CASSERSGRSHEQFF; CDR3nt: TGTGCCAGCAGTGAAAGAAGCGGGAGGTCCCATGAGCAGTTCTTC